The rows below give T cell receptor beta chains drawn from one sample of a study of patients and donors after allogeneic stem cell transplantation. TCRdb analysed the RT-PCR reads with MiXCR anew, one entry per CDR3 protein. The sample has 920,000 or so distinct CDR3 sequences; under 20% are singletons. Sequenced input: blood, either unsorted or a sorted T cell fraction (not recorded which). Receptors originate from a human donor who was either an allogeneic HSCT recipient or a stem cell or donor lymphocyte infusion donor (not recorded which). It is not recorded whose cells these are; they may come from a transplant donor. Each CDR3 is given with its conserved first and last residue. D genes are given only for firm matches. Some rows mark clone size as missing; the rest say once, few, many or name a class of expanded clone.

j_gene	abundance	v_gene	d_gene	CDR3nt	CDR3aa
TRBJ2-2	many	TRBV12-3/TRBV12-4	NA	TGTGCCAGCAGTTTACTCCCCACGAACACCGGGGAGCTGTTTTTT	CASSLLPTNTGELFF
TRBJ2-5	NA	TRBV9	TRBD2	TGTGCCAGCAGCGTATTTGGCGAATTAAGCGGGGGGGAACAAGAGACCCAGTACTTC	CASSVFGELSGGEQETQYF
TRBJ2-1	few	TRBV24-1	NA	TGTGCCACCAGTGATTTGGGGGATGAGCAGTTCTTC	CATSDLGDEQFF
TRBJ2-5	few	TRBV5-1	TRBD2	TGCGCCAGCAGCTTTCGACTAGCGGGAGAGGGTATACCCCAGTACTTC	CASSFRLAGEGIPQYF
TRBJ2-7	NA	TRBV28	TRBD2	TGTGCCAGCAGTCCAGCAGGACTAGCGGGAGCCTACGAGCAGTACTTC	CASSPAGLAGAYEQYF
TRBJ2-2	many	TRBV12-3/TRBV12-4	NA	TGTGCCAGCAATCGGAACACCGGGGAGCTGTTTTTT	CASNRNTGELFF
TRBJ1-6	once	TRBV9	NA	TGTGCCAGCAGTCTTATAAGCTCCTATAATTCACCCCTCCACTTT	CASSLISSYNSPLHF
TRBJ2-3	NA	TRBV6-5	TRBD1	TGTGCCAGCAGTTACTCCGGGACAGCCACAGATACGCAGTATTTT	CASSYSGTATDTQYF
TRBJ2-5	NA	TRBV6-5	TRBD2	TGTGCCAGCAGTTTACGATTAGCGGGGGGGCCGAGGGAGACCCAGTACTTC	CASSLRLAGGPRETQYF
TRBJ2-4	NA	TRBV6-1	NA	TGTGCCAGCAGTGAAGCTGGGCACCGCAAAAACATTCAGTACTTC	CASSEAGHRKNIQYF
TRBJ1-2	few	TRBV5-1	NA	TGCGCCAGCAGTGGAACAGCTGCTCTAAACTATGGCTACACCTTC	CASSGTAALNYGYTF
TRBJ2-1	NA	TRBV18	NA	TGTGCCAGCTCCCCCCACAGTCCCGCGAACACGAAGAATGAGCAGTTCTTC	CASSPHSPANTKNEQFF
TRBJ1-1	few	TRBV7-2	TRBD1	TGTGCCAGCAGCCCGGGACAGGGAGGGAGGAACACTGAAGCTTTCTTT	CASSPGQGGRNTEAFF
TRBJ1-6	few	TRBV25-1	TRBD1	TGTGCCAGCAGTGACCCGGGACAGGGGATTCATTCACCCCTCCACTTT	CASSDPGQGIHSPLHF
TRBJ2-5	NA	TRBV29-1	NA	TGCAGCGTTGAATGGGCAGGTTCGGGAGAGACCCAGTACTTC	CSVEWAGSGETQYF
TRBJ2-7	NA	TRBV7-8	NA	TGTGCCAGCAACGTCCGGGACGGTCGCTCCTACGAGCAGTACTTC	CASNVRDGRSYEQYF
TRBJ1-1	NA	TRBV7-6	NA	TGTGTCAGCAGCTCCCTTGGTTTCGGTGAGAACACTGAAGCTTTCTTT	CVSSSLGFGENTEAFF
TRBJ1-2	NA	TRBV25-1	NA	TGTGCCAGCAGTCACCCTGGTAGCAGGGAGGTAGATGGCTACACCTTC	CASSHPGSREVDGYTF
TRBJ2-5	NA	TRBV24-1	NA	TGTGCCACCAGTGATGATTACGGAGAGACCCAGTACTTC	CATSDDYGETQYF
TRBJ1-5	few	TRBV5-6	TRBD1	TGTGCCAGCAGCTATGGACAGGGCGGCAATCAGCCCCAGCATTTT	CASSYGQGGNQPQHF
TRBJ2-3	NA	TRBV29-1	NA	TGCAGCGCCCGGTTGGGTCGAGGGGATACGCAGTATTTT	CSARLGRGDTQYF
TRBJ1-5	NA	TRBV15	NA	TGTGCCACCAGCACGCGCAGGGAGGGCGGTCAGCCCCAGCATTTT	CATSTRREGGQPQHF
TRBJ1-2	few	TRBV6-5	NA	TGTGCCAGCAGGCCTTTCAACTATGGCTACACCTTC	CASRPFNYGYTF
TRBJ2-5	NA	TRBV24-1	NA	TGTGCCACCAGTGAGGAGCTCCAAGAGACCCAGTACTTC	CATSEELQETQYF
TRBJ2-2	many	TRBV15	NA	TGTGCCACCAGCAGAGATAGGGAGGCTCAGAACACCGGGGAGCTGTTTTTT	CATSRDREAQNTGELFF
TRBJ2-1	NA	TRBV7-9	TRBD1	TGTGCCAGCAGCTTACCGGGACAGGGCTGGGGAAATGAGCAGTTCTTC	CASSLPGQGWGNEQFF
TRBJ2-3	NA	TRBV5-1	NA	TGCGCCAGCAGCTTGGGCGGAAGCGCCACAGATACGCAGTATTTT	CASSLGGSATDTQYF
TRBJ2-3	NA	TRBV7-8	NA	TGTGCCAGCAGCTCCGCACCCGGCCACGATACGCAGTATTTT	CASSSAPGHDTQYF
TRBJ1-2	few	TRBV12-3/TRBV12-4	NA	TGTGCCAGCAGGAGAACATTTCTGGCTAACTATGGCTACACCTTC	CASRRTFLANYGYTF
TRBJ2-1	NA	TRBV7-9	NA	TGTGCCAGCAGCTTAGGGCCCGTCCAGGAGGAGCAGTTCTTC	CASSLGPVQEEQFF
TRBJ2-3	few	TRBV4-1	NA	TGCGCCAGCAGCCAAGATTTCACCGTGAGCACAGATACGCAGTATTTT	CASSQDFTVSTDTQYF
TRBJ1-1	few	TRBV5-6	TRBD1	TGTGCCAGCACTAGGACAGGCGAAGCTTTCTTT	CASTRTGEAFF
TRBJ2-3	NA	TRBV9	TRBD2	TGTGCCAGCAGCGTCTTGGGGGGGAGCAGGTATACGCAGTATTTT	CASSVLGGSRYTQYF
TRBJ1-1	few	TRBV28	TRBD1	TGTGCCAGCAGGGGACAGGGCGGGAAAACTGAAGCTTTCTTT	CASRGQGGKTEAFF
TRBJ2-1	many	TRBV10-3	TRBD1	TGTGCCATCAGTGATGAAGGGGGCATTCGGTTCTTC	CAISDEGGIRFF
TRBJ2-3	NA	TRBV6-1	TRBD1	TGTGCCAGCAGCCAGGGGGCGGGGCGCGACACAGATACGCAGTATTTT	CASSQGAGRDTDTQYF
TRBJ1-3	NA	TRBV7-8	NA	TGTGCCAGCAGCTTAGAGGGGGACACTGGAAACACCATATATTTT	CASSLEGDTGNTIYF
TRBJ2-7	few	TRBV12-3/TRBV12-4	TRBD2	TGTGCCAGCAGTACGGGACTAGCGGTCTCCTACGAGCAGTACTTC	CASSTGLAVSYEQYF
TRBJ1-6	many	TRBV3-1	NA	TGTGCCAGCAGCCAAGGGGGTCATAATTCACCCCTCCACTTT	CASSQGGHNSPLHF
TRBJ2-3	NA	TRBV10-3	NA	TGTGCCATCAGTGAGTGGGCAGGAGCGCAGTATTTT	CAISEWAGAQYF
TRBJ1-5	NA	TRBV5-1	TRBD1	TGCGCCAGCAGCCAGGGACAGCGGAGAATAAGCAATCAGCCCCAGCATTTT	CASSQGQRRISNQPQHF
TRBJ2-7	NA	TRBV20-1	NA	TGCAGTGCTAGGGACGGCTCGAGCTCCTACGAGCAGTACTTC	CSARDGSSSYEQYF
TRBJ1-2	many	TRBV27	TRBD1	TGTGCCAGCAGTTTAGGACAGGGGGGTCACTATGGCTACACCTTC	CASSLGQGGHYGYTF
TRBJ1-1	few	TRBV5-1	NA	TGCGCCAGCAGAGGAGGGGTTATCACTGAAGCTTTCTTT	CASRGGVITEAFF
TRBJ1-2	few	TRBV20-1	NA	TGCAGTTCACCAAGAAATGAGGACTACGGCTACACCTTC	CSSPRNEDYGYTF
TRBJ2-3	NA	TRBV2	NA	TGTGCCAGCAGTGATCCTTGGAGCACAGATACGCAGTATTTT	CASSDPWSTDTQYF
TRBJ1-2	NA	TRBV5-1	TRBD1	TGCGCCAGCAGCTTGTGGACAGGGACGGCAGAAGGCTACACCTTC	CASSLWTGTAEGYTF
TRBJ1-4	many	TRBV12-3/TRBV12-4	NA	TGTGCCAGCAGCCGTACAGGGGAAAAACTGTTTTTT	CASSRTGEKLFF
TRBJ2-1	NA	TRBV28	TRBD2	TGTGCCAGCAGTCCATCCGGGACTAGCGGGAGGGCCGTCTACAATGAGCAGTTCTTC	CASSPSGTSGRAVYNEQFF
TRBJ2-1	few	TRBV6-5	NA	TGTGCCAGCAGTTTCAACGGCCACAATGAGCAGTTCTTC	CASSFNGHNEQFF
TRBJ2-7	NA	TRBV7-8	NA	TGTGCCAGCAGCTTAGAGGGCAGTGCCTACGAGCAGTACTTC	CASSLEGSAYEQYF